This TCR beta chain was retrieved from a study of T-cell memory formation after mild COVID-19 (dated by TCRdb to about 2021). Broadly, across the study: TCR sequence clusters from the two donors were found to be largely donor specific. The cohort was made up of two young adult volunteers, one female and one male, who were previously healthy. Longitudinal TCRalpha and TCRbeta repertoire sequencing tracked T-cell clones expanding and contracting after mild COVID-19 in a couple of donors.

These reads were obtained on an Illumina NovaSeq 6000. Using 5'RACE with constant-segment primers, TCRalpha and TCRbeta cDNA libraries were constructed, with sample barcodes and unique molecular identifiers added in the process. Trizol reagent was used to extract RNA from every sample. Libraries were amplified in two PCR steps, with a second sample barcode and Illumina TruSeq adapters added in the second step. The libraries were sequenced on an Illumina NovaSeq using 2 x 150 bp paired-end reads. The study's own analysis went as follows. With migec v1.2.7, reads were demultiplexed and then collapsed into UMI-guided consensus sequences. With mixcr v2.1.11, UMI consensuses were aligned to TRA and TRB V and J templates and assembled into clonotypes. Expanded or contracted clonotypes were those called significant by both edgeR and NoisET, with noise models trained on biological replicates. For edgeR calls, the thresholds were a false discovery rate-adjusted p below 0.01 and a log2 fold-change of 1. PCA with hierarchical clustering of max-normalized trajectories of the 1000 most abundant clonotypes was used as exploratory dynamics analysis. Separately sequenced CD4+ and CD8+ repertoires were used to assign a CD4 or CD8 phenotype to each responding clone. Using fastp at Q25 and MiXCR, TCRdb reprocessed the public reads and kept productive beta chains. Rows with a matching CDR3 protein are joined into one entry that keeps the most common DNA and genes. The V and J calls come from TCRdb's annotation, not from the publication. The sample has some 440,000 distinct CDR3 sequences on record, about 23% of them singletons. The biggest ten clones account for under 15% of the sample.

A word on this clonotype: Its antigen is still unknown. No base-level quality is on record; no much larger clone is a single base apart.

Ficoll-Paque density gradient centrifugation was the method used to isolate PBMCs. Study-level results and caveats: Clones that contracted from day 15 to 85 showed balanced CD4/CD8 phenotypes, whereas a second wave of clones that expanded from day 15 to 37 leaned towards CD4+. Some responding clones were found in pre-infection memory, which suggests that pre-existing cross-reactive memory T cells took part in the SARS-CoV-2 response. The study included only a couple of mild cases, and larger cohorts that include severe cases with pre-infection samples were judged to be necessary. The second-wave clones that peaked on day 37 were not confirmed to be SARS-CoV-2 specific. Contracting CD4+ clones appeared mostly in the CM and EM memory subsets, whereas CD8+ clones were enriched in EMRA.

The source of this sequence is an adult woman who had mild COVID-19 (a few samples of this study predate the infection). The sample titles of this study are shuffled in the database, so cell type and time point are left out; the donor was told from shared clones. Specimen: PBMCs or a T cell subset sorted from them (not recorded which).

The CDR3 here reads CASSWTSGSSTDTQYF. The bases are TGTGCCAGCAGCTGGACTAGCGGGAGCAGCACAGATACGCAGTATTTT. The rearranged segments are TRBV7-9 and TRBJ2-3, and 13 bases in between align with TRBD2. Taken from cysteine to phenylalanine, the CDR3 has 16 residues. The entry retains the CDR3 DNA only, 48 bases that are in frame from base 1. From a lookup of the germline V gene (reference sequence), CDR1 and CDR2 are SEHNR and FQNEAQ. Trimming takes 4 bases off V and 0 bases off J; junction bases not matched to a gene: 1.